This TCR beta chain appears in the sequencing data of a study of blood T cell repertoires in COVID-19. CDR1 and CDR2 from the germline V gene are LNHNV and YYDKDF (reference sequence). The CDR3 covers 17 residues. Germline trimming cut 0 bases from V and 4 bases from J; bases unmatched to any gene: 11. The assay was immunoSEQ multiplex PCR, and TCRdb's table has in-frame clones only and misses some. The data show about 250,000 clones, over 75% seen once. This receptor was taken from a woman aged 40 to 49 who had recovered from COVID-19. The chain carries TRBV15 and TRBJ1-2, with 7 bases fitting TRBD1. The sequencing input was peripheral blood. The CDR3 DNA reads TGTGCCACCAGCAGAGAAAAGTCCGCGACAGGGATCTATGGCTACACCTTC. Its translation: CATSREKSATGIYGYTF.